This entry features one TCR beta chain sequence. The data derive from a study of shared clonotypes between healthy human individuals. A deep-level run was used for the assay. Genomic DNA (from each subset) was split evenly across several immunoSEQ plates. The repertoire was sequenced with immunoSEQ multiplex PCR; TCRdb's copy has only in-frame clones and lacks some. Found here are about 600,000 clones, around 97% of them singletons; the top ten hold about 0.06%. The germline CDR1 and CDR2 sequences are LGHNA and YNFKEQ. Trimming pared 1 base from V and 2 bases from J, leaving 11 bases between. The CDR3 covers 15 residues.

This clonotype was obtained from a woman aged 25 to 39 in good health. Sequencing was done on a sample of naive CD4+ T cells sorted from blood. As for subset: CD45RA+ positively selected. The J gene is TRBJ1-1, the V gene TRBV4-2, with unresolved D. In DNA form, the CDR3 reads TGTGCCAGCAGCCAAGTTGTATCAATTAACACTGAAGCTTTCTTT. Translated: CASSQVVSINTEAFF.